Following are 8 T cell receptor beta chains from one sample sequenced in a study of blood T cell repertoires in COVID-19. Produced via immunoSEQ multiplex PCR; TCRdb's table is partial and in-frame only. The sample contains about 150,000 clones, 65% to 90% of which appear only once. The material sequenced was peripheral blood. Every receptor here comes from a woman aged 45 to 65 in a cohort sampled during active or convalescent COVID-19.

The chain is built from TRBV11-2 and TRBJ1-2; 11 bases fit TRBD1. CDR1 SGHAT and CDR2 FQNNGV come from the germline V gene. V was pared by 5 bases and J by 4 bases, with 6 bases of the junction left unmatched. This CDR3 is 15 amino acids long. The CDR3 region is CASSPGQGAGYGYTF. DNA for the CDR3: TGTGCCAGCAGCCCAGGACAGGGGGCTGGCTATGGCTACACCTTC. Variable domain in full (rest from reference TRBV11-2 and TRBJ1-2): EAGVAQSPRYKIIEKRQSVAFWCNPISGHATLYWYQQILGQGPKLLIQFQNNGVVDDSQLPKDRFSAERLKGVDSTLKIQPAKLEDSAVYLCASSPGQGAGYGYTFGSGTRLTVV.

The rearrangement uses TRBV5-1 and TRBJ2-2, with 9 bases identical to TRBD1. CDR3 length equals 16 residues. V shed 4 bases, J shed 0 bases, and the junction held 4 bases outside the gene matches. Germline CDR1 reads SGHRS; CDR2 reads YFSETQ. The chain's CDR3 is CASSLRTGANTGELFF. CDR3 bases: TGCGCCAGCAGCCTCCGGACAGGGGCGAACACCGGGGAGCTGTTTTTT.

The chain is built from TRBV11-2 and TRBJ2-5, with D perhaps matching TRBD1 (5 bases). V lost 1 base to trimming and J lost 3 bases, with 9 bases between them. The CDR3 has 14 amino acids. Germline lookup yields CDR1 SGHAT and CDR2 FQNNGV. The CDR3 sequence is CASSLAGWEETQYF. In DNA form, the CDR3 reads TGTGCCAGCAGCTTAGCAGGGTGGGAAGAGACCCAGTACTTC. Looking up the rest from reference TRBV11-2 and TRBJ2-5 gives the full variable domain: EAGVAQSPRYKIIEKRQSVAFWCNPISGHATLYWYQQILGQGPKLLIQFQNNGVVDDSQLPKDRFSAERLKGVDSTLKIQPAKLEDSAVYLCASSLAGWEETQYFGPGTRLLVL.

V usage is TRBV6-5 and J usage is TRBJ2-7; perhaps TRBD2 as D (6 bases). CDR1 is MNHEY and CDR2 is SVGAGI in the germline V gene. The CDR3 runs 14 residues. With 2 bases removed from V and 3 bases from J, the gap between germline ends came to 11 bases. CDR3 sequence: CASSYGGGYYEQYF. The CDR3 nucleotides are TGTGCCAGCAGTTACGGGGGAGGATACTACGAGCAGTACTTC.

V and J are TRBV28 and TRBJ2-7; D is unclear. V gave up 7 bases and J gave up 0 bases, with 10 bases separating them. The CDR3 extends over 13 amino acids. Germline values: CDR1 MDHEN, CDR2 SYDVKM. CDR3 bases: TGTGCCAGCAATTCACAGAGCTCCTACGAGCAGTACTTC. It codes for CASNSQSSYEQYF. The full variable domain, rest sourced from reference TRBV28 and TRBJ2-7, is DVKVTQSSRYLVKRTGEKVFLECVQDMDHENMFWYRQDPGLGLRLIYFSYDVKMKEKGDIPEGYSVSREKKERFSLILESASTNQTSMYLCASNSQSSYEQYFGPGTRLTVT.

The V gene is TRBV4-1, the J gene TRBJ2-1; D is possibly TRBD2 (5 bases). Between the trimmed V and J ends, which lost 0 bases and 7 bases, there was a span of 13 bases. CDR3 length: 15 amino acids. Germline CDR1 reads MGHRA; CDR2 reads YSYEKL. Written as DNA, the CDR3 is TGCGCCAGCAGCCAAGACCCCCATCGGGGAAATGAGCAGTTCTTC. Amino acid sequence: CASSQDPHRGNEQFF.

The V gene is TRBV7-2, the J gene TRBJ1-2; D unclear. The V gene's germline CDR1 is SGHTA and CDR2 FQGNSA. V gave up 6 bases and J gave up 0 bases, with 11 bases separating them. The CDR3 totals 14 residues. CDR3: CASREAATNYGYTF. The CDR3 coding sequence is TGTGCCAGCAGGGAGGCCGCTACTAACTATGGCTACACCTTC.

In DNA, the CDR3 is TGCGCCAGCAGCCACCCTCAGGGGTCCTACGAGCAGTACTTC. It codes for CASSHPQGSYEQYF. The chain uses TRBV4-1 and TRBJ2-7; TRBD1 is a possible D gene (6 bases). CDR3 length: 14 amino acids. V lost 3 bases to trimming and J lost 1 base, with 10 bases between them. Germline V gene lookup returns CDR1 MGHRA and CDR2 YSYEKL.